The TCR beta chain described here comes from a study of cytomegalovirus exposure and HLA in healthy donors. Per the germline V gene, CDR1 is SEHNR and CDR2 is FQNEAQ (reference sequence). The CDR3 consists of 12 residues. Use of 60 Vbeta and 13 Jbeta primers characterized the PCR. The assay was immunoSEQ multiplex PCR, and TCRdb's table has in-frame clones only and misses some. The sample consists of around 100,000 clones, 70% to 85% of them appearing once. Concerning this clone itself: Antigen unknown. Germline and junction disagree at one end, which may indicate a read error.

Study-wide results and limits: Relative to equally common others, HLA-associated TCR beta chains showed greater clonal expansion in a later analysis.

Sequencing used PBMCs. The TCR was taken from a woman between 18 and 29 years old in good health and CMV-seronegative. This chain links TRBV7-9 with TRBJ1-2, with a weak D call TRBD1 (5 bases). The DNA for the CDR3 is TGTTCCAGCAGGGCTGATTTCTATGGCTACACCTTC. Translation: CSSRADFYGYTF.